This T cell receptor beta chain was identified in a study of shared clonotypes between healthy human individuals. The overall study: CD4 naive cells filled three plates per donor, CD4 memory three, CD8 naive two and CD8 memory one. Overall study findings and caveats: Larger richness was generally estimated for naive than memory subsets.

Selected positively for CCR7 and CD45RO-negative, naive CD8 cells excluded terminally differentiated effector memory CD45RA+ cells. Regarding this clone: No antigen is known for it.

Trimming took off 0 bases at V and 3 bases at J, with 13 bases between the two ends. Germline CDR1 and CDR2: SGHDN and FVKESK. CDR3 size: 16 residues. Repertoires were generated with immunoSEQ multiplex PCR, while TCRdb's copy carries only in-frame clones and drops some. The sample records under 850,000 clones, 80% to 95% being singletons. The clonotype comes from a man aged 30 to 39 in good health. Sequenced input: naive CD8+ T cells sorted from blood. The chain recombines TRBV14 with TRBJ2-3; D perhaps matches TRBD2 (6 bases). CDR3 loop: CASSQEGGSRTDTQYF. As DNA, the CDR3 is TGTGCCAGCAGCCAAGAAGGAGGGTCGAGGACAGATACGCAGTATTTT.